Presented here are 29 T cell receptor beta chains from one specimen sequenced in a study of blood T cell repertoires in COVID-19. Assay: immunoSEQ multiplex PCR; the TCRdb copy retains only in-frame clones and omits some. The data contain about 25,000 clones, about 89% of them seen just once; the ten biggest clones take up around 4.6%. Sample: peripheral blood. The source is a man aged 65-85 years with active COVID-19.

The V call is TRBV11-2, the J call TRBJ2-3; perhaps TRBD2 as D (6 bases). CDR1 is SGHAT and CDR2 is FQNNGV in the germline V gene. This CDR3 contains 15 residues. The V gene lost 7 bases and the J gene lost 1 base, with 15 bases spanning the gap. The CDR3 DNA reads as TGTGCCAGCACCCGACTAGGTCGTGGCACAGATACGCAGTATTTT. Translated, it gives CASTRLGRGTDTQYF.

The J gene is TRBJ2-2, the V gene TRBV6-5; tentative D call: TRBD1 (5 bases). CDR1 and CDR2 from the germline V gene are MNHEY and SVGAGI. Trimming left V 5 bases short and J 1 base short, with 11 bases between. This CDR3 region has 15 residues. In DNA, the CDR3 is TGTGCCAGCAGTAAGGGGCTTGGGAACACCGGGGAGCTGTTTTTT. This sequence encodes CASSKGLGNTGELFF.

The chain combines TRBV20-1 with TRBJ1-5; possible D gene TRBD1, 5 bases. This CDR3 is built from 18 residues. The germline V gene encodes CDR1 DFQATT and CDR2 SNEGSKA (reference sequence). V was shortened by 3 bases and J by 6 bases, with 27 bases between the two germline ends. This CDR3 reads CSASKLYFRAQGGQPQHF. The CDR3 DNA sequence: TGCAGTGCTAGTAAATTATACTTCCGGGCTCAGGGTGGTCAGCCCCAGCATTTT.

The V and J genes are TRBV9 and TRBJ2-2; no clear D. Germline V gene sequence: CDR1 SGDLS, CDR2 YYNGEE. The CDR3 length is 13 residues. Trimming pared 0 bases from V and 5 bases from J, leaving 5 bases between. The CDR3 loop reads CASSVGQTGELFF. The CDR3 coding sequence is TGTGCCAGCAGCGTAGGGCAGACCGGGGAGCTGTTTTTT. The entire variable domain, with the rest obtained from reference TRBV9 and TRBJ2-2, is as follows: DSGVTQTPKHLITATGQRVTLRCSPRSGDLSVYWYQQSLDQGLQFLIQYYNGEERAKGNILERFSAQQFPDLHSELNLSSLELGDSALYFCASSVGQTGELFFGEGSRLTVL.

This chain connects TRBV5-4 to TRBJ2-2, with 10 bases identical to TRBD2. V shed 0 bases, J shed 3 bases, and the junction held 2 bases outside the gene matches. The CDR3 contains 16 residues. Germline V gives CDR1 SGHNT, CDR2 YYREEE (reference sequence). The CDR3 here is CASSLGAGGHTGELFF. CDR3 bases: TGTGCCAGCAGCTTGGGAGCGGGGGGGCACACCGGGGAGCTGTTTTTT.

This sequence joins TRBV30 and TRBJ2-5; 7 bases align to TRBD1. V trimming: 5 bases; J trimming: 6 bases; junction bases outside the gene matches: 6. The germline V gene encodes CDR1 GTSNPN and CDR2 SVGIG (reference sequence). This CDR3 has 12 residues. The DNA for the CDR3 is TGTGCCTGGGATACAGGGGCAAAGACCCAGTACTTC. Amino acid sequence: CAWDTGAKTQYF.

The CDR3 reads CAWDYGNTIYF. The CDR3 nucleotides are TGTGCCTGGGATTATGGAAACACCATATATTTT. The chain recombines TRBV30 with TRBJ1-3; D is unresolved. CDR1 is GTSNPN, CDR2 SVGIG, per germline (reference sequence). V shed 5 bases and J shed 3 bases, with 5 bases lying between them. This CDR3 has 11 amino acids.

The table lists this clone with a count of one. The J gene is TRBJ1-3, the V gene TRBV30; D unclear. CDR3 size: 12 residues. CDR1 and CDR2 (germline): GTSNPN, SVGIG (reference sequence). The V gene lost 2 bases and the J gene lost 8 bases, with 10 bases spanning the gap. DNA of the CDR3: TGTGCCTGGAGTATGAACCGGGACACCATATATTTT. Translation: CAWSMNRDTIYF.

This clone was seen a few times. This chain uses TRBV3-1 (or the pseudogene TRBV3-2) with TRBJ2-5; D is perhaps TRBD2 (6 bases). The ends were cut back, 9 bases at V and 9 bases at J, with 23 bases in the middle. Germline values: CDR1 LGHDT, CDR2 YNNKEL (reference sequence). This CDR3 is built from 14 residues. The CDR3 coding sequence is TGTGCCAGTACCTTAGCGGCGGCGCCAAGGGCCCAGTACTTC. Amino acid sequence: CASTLAAAPRAQYF.

The genes are TRBV5-4 and TRBJ1-2; unclear D gene. The CDR3 is 13 residues long. Trimming took off 3 bases at V and 8 bases at J, with 14 bases between the two ends. The germline gives CDR1 SGHNT, CDR2 YYREEE (reference sequence). Here the CDR3 DNA reads TGTGCCAGCAGCTCCGAACTCTCCGGGGGCTACACCTTC. Its translation: CASSSELSGGYTF.

This chain joins TRBV5-4 and TRBJ2-2, with 7 bases identical to TRBD2. In germline, CDR1 is SGHNT, CDR2 YYREEE (reference sequence). Trimming at V came to 5 bases and at J to 6 bases, leaving 7 bases not matched to a gene. The CDR3 runs to 14 residues. Written as DNA, the CDR3 is TGTGCCAGCAGTTACGGCGGGGGTGCCGGGGAGCTGTTTTTT. It translates to CASSYGGGAGELFF.

V usage is TRBV11-2 and J usage is TRBJ2-2, with TRBD1 identical over 9 bases. The CDR3 runs 16 residues. After removal of 6 bases from V and 5 bases from J, the junction contained 10 bases not matched to a gene. From germline, CDR1 is SGHAT and CDR2 FQNNGV. CDR3 sequence: CASRKPGQGLTGELFF. CDR3 nucleotide sequence: TGTGCCAGCAGAAAGCCGGGACAGGGACTGACCGGGGAGCTGTTTTTT.

The chain recombines TRBV7-2 with TRBJ1-6; D uncertain. Trimming took 2 bases from V and 5 from J, leaving 7 bases between them. The CDR3 is made up of 14 amino acids. Germline CDR1 and CDR2: SGHTA and FQGNSA. CDR3 loop: CASSLSQNNSPLHF. CDR3 coding DNA: TGTGCCAGCAGCTTATCACAGAATAATTCACCCCTCCACTTT.

V and J are TRBV6-5 and TRBJ2-5; 9 bases are a match to TRBD2. This CDR3 comprises 15 residues. The germline V gene has CDR1 MNHEY and CDR2 SVGAGI. V lost 6 bases and J lost 4; bases outside the gene matches: 9. The CDR3 here is CASRRNAGGRETQYF. CDR3 nucleotides: TGTGCCAGCAGACGGAACGCGGGGGGGCGAGAGACCCAGTACTTC.

This chain uses TRBV30 with TRBJ1-6, with 10 bases that match TRBD1. The ends lost 3 bases at V and 7 bases at J; junction bases unmatched: 0. CDR1 is GTSNPN, CDR2 SVGIG, per germline (reference sequence). The CDR3 has 13 residues. CDR3 in DNA: TGTGCCTGGAGGGGACAGGGGAATTCACCCCTCCACTTT. Translated: CAWRGQGNSPLHF.

The chain joins TRBV7-2 to TRBJ2-3, with D perhaps TRBD2 (5 bases). The CDR3 length is 14 residues. Germline-derived CDR1 and CDR2 are SGHTA and FQGNSA. V lost 5 bases, J lost 0 bases, and 9 bases lay in between. This CDR3 is CASSPERSTDTQYF. The CDR3 bases are TGTGCCAGCAGCCCGGAGCGGAGCACAGATACGCAGTATTTT.

This sequence joins TRBV6-1 and TRBJ2-7; possible D gene TRBD1, 6 bases. Germline assignment: CDR1 MNHNS and CDR2 SASEGT. The CDR3 consists of 16 residues. V lost 0 bases to trimming and J lost 1 base, with 13 bases between them. CDR3 DNA: TGTGCCAGCAGTGAAGCGGCTCTAGGACAGTCCTACGAGCAGTACTTC. Encoded protein: CASSEAALGQSYEQYF.

A single count supports this clone. This chain links TRBV4-1 with TRBJ1-6; 8 nucleotides align to TRBD1. In germline, CDR1 is MGHRA, CDR2 YSYEKL. V lost 2 bases, J lost 7 bases, and 7 bases stayed unmatched. The CDR3 loop spans 16 amino acids. CDR3 bases: TGCGCCAGCAGCCAATCGGGACAGGTGTTAAATTCACCCCTCCACTTT. Protein sequence: CASSQSGQVLNSPLHF.

V gene TRBV5-5 combines with J gene TRBJ1-5; 9 nucleotides line up with TRBD1. The length of the CDR3 is 15 residues. Germline CDR1 SGHKS, CDR2 YYEKEE (reference sequence). V shed 4 bases and J 4 bases; nucleotides not matched to a gene: 6. CDR3 coding DNA: TGTGCCAGCAGCCTGGCCGGGACAGGGAATCAGCCCCAGCATTTT. Protein sequence: CASSLAGTGNQPQHF.

The CDR3 reads CASSLGDRGYGYTF. The DNA of the CDR3 is TGTGCCAGCAGCTTGGGGGACAGGGGCTATGGCTACACCTTC. The rearrangement links TRBV5-6 to TRBJ1-2, with 10 bases matching TRBD1. The CDR3 length is 14 residues. J was trimmed by 4 bases and V by 0 bases; bases with no gene match: 0. Germline lookup yields CDR1 SGHDT and CDR2 YYEEEE.

The CDR3 region is CASSPPSGQHYGYTF. CDR3 coding DNA: TGTGCCAGCTCACCACCGAGCGGACAGCACTATGGCTACACCTTC. The chain is built from TRBV18 and TRBJ1-2; tentatively, D is TRBD1 (6 bases). Per the germline V gene, CDR1 is KGHSH and CDR2 is LQKENI. V lost 0 bases to trimming and J lost 3 bases, with 11 bases between them. CDR3 length equals 15 residues.

This chain links TRBV11-2 with TRBJ2-7; 7 bases fit TRBD2. This CDR3 comprises 14 residues. From germline, CDR1 is SGHAT and CDR2 FQNNGV. Trimming at V came to 5 bases and at J to 7 bases, leaving 11 bases not matched to a gene. The CDR3 nucleotides read TGTGCCAGCAGCCTCCGGACGGGACTACGGGAGCAGTACTTC. It codes for CASSLRTGLREQYF.

The chain joins TRBV6-2 or TRBV6-3 to TRBJ2-2, with 10 bases that match TRBD1. After removal of 5 bases from V and 9 bases from J, the junction contained 9 bases not matched to a gene. Germline CDR1 is MNHEY and CDR2 is SVGEGT. This CDR3 is built from 15 residues. CDR3 residues: CASSGDRGRSWELFF. The CDR3 bases are TGTGCCAGCAGTGGCGACAGGGGGCGGTCTTGGGAGCTGTTTTTT.

The gene calls are TRBV5-1 and TRBJ2-1, with 7 bases lining up with TRBD1. Germline assignment: CDR1 SGHRS and CDR2 YFSETQ. The CDR3 covers 16 residues. Trimming cost V 0 bases and J 3 bases; bases outside gene matches: 6. The CDR3 here is CASSLGGTAIYNEQFF. The CDR3 region has the DNA TGCGCCAGCAGCTTGGGAGGGACAGCCATCTACAATGAGCAGTTCTTC.

This clone was counted once. The J gene is TRBJ2-7, the V gene TRBV7-2, with 12 bases aligning to TRBD2. V was clipped by 4 bases and J by 7 bases; unmatched bases: 8. From germline, CDR1 is SGHTA and CDR2 FQGNSA. This CDR3 comprises 15 residues. The CDR3 loop is CASSSRTSGESEQYF. The DNA for the CDR3 is TGTGCCAGCAGCTCTCGGACTAGCGGGGAGTCGGAGCAGTACTTC.

The J gene is TRBJ1-6, the V gene TRBV13; TRBD1 matches at 8 bases. The CDR3 totals 15 residues. Trimming removed 2 bases from V and 9 bases from J; junction bases left unmatched: 6. Germline CDR1 PRHDT, CDR2 FYEKMQ (reference sequence). The CDR3 DNA reads as TGTGCCAGCAGCTTAATTCGACAGGGGAGTTCACCCCTCCACTTT. This sequence encodes CASSLIRQGSSPLHF.

The chain couples TRBV18 to TRBJ2-5, with TRBD2 identical over 12 bases. Germline CDR1 KGHSH, CDR2 LQKENI. V dropped 2 bases and J dropped 5; count of bases not matched to a gene: 15. The CDR3 covers 19 residues. CDR3 nucleotide sequence: TGTGCCAGCTCACCATCGCGGCTAGCGGGGGGGCCCCGGCAGGAGACCCAGTACTTC. Its translation: CASSPSRLAGGPRQETQYF.

Here the CDR3 reads CSVDGGGPYEQYF. CDR3 bases: TGCAGCGTTGACGGCGGGGGCCCTTACGAGCAGTACTTC. This chain connects TRBV29-1 to TRBJ2-7; maybe TRBD2 (7 bases). Germline CDR1 is SQVTM and CDR2 is ANQGSEA. The CDR3 contains 13 residues. V shed 3 bases and J shed 4 bases, with 13 bases lying between them.

This clone appeared a single time. The chain is built from TRBV4-1 and TRBJ2-4, with 15 bases that match TRBD2. From germline, CDR1 is MGHRA and CDR2 YSYEKL. V shed 4 bases and J 0 bases; nucleotides not matched to a gene: 4. This CDR3 is built from 18 residues. The CDR3 loop reads CASSRGLAGGLAKNIQYF. The DNA for the CDR3 is TGCGCCAGCAGCCGAGGACTAGCGGGGGGGCTAGCCAAAAACATTCAGTACTTC.